One T cell receptor beta chain is described in this entry. Clones were sequenced by immunoSEQ multiplex PCR, and TCRdb holds only the in-frame ones, with some missing. Of around 59,000 clones in the sample, 80% to 85% were seen once. This record belongs to a study of blood T cell repertoires in COVID-19. The length of the CDR3 is 14 residues. Trimming removed 8 bases from V and 4 bases from J; junction bases left unmatched: 9. In germline, CDR1 is MNHGY, CDR2 SVAAGI. Input material: peripheral blood. J is TRBJ2-7 and V is TRBV6-9; 9 nucleotides match TRBD2. The sequence derives from a woman older than 75 with active or convalescent COVID-19. CDR3 sequence: CASLSWRGGYEQYF. CDR3 DNA sequence: TGTGCCAGCCTATCGTGGCGGGGGGGGTACGAGCAGTACTTC.